This T cell receptor beta chain was sequenced for a study of vaccination effects on CD4 cells after COVID-19. Profiling relied on immunoSEQ multiplex PCR, and the TCRdb table lists in-frame clones only, not all of them. This sample yields 78,000 or so clones, of which about four fifths are seen a single time; roughly a tenth belongs to the top ten. With 3 bases removed from V and 13 bases from J, the gap between germline ends came to 26 bases. Germline loops: CDR1 SGHDT, CDR2 YYEEEE. This CDR3 is built from 16 residues. Turning to this clone: No antigen is known for it.

Before sequencing took place, the ViraFEST assay used viral peptide pools to expand antigen-specific CD4+ T cells. CD4+ T cells were isolated after roughly nine days of culture. Among the vaccine recipients, none had a prior SARS-CoV-2 infection, and nucleocapsid antibodies were negative. On days 3 and 7, fresh IL-2 medium replaced half the medium. This sequence joins TRBV5-6 and TRBJ2-4; D is tentatively TRBD1 or TRBD2 (5 bases each). This clonotype was obtained from a human donor who received a COVID-19 vaccine. The material was CD4+ T cells from PBMCs cultured with SARS-CoV-2 spike peptides, obtained before COVID-19 vaccination. The CDR3 loop is CASSWSPRLTGEGQYF. CDR3 nucleotides: TGTGCCAGCAGCTGGAGCCCGCGGCTTACAGGAGAGGGGCAGTACTTC.